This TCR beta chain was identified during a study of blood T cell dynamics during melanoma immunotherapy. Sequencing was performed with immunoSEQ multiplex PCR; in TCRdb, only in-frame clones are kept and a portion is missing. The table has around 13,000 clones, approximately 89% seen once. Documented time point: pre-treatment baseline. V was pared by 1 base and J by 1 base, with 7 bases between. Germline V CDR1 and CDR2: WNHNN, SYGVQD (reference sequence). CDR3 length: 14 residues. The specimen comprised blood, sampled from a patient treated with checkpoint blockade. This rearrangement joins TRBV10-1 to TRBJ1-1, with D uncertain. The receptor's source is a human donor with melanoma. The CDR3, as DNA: TGCGCCAGCAGTGAGTTTCGGGGGAACACTGAAGCTTTCTTT. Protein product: CASSEFRGNTEAFF.